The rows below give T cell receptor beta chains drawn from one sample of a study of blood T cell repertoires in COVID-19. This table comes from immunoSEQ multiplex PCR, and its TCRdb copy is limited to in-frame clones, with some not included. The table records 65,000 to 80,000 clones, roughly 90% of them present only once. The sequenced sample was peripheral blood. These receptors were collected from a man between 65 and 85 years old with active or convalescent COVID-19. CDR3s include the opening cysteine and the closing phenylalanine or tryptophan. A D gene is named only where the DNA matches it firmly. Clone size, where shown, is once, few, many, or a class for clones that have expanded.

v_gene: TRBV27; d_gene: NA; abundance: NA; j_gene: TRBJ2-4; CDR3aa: CASSSGLSKNIQYF; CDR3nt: TGTGCCAGCAGTTCAGGTTTGTCCAAAAACATTCAGTACTTC
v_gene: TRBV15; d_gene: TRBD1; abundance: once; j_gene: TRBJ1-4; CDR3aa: CATSSPGQPNEKLFF; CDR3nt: TGTGCCACCAGCAGCCCGGGACAGCCTAATGAAAAACTGTTTTTT
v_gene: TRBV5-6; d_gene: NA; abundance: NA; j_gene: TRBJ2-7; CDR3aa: CASSLVAGFRSYEQYF; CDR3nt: TGTGCCAGCAGCTTGGTAGCAGGGTTTCGCTCCTACGAGCAGTACTTC
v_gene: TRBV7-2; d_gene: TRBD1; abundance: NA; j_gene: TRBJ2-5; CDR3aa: CASSLAPVGTGINIETQYF; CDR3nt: TGTGCCAGCAGCTTAGCGCCGGTGGGGACAGGGATTAATATAGAGACCCAGTACTTC
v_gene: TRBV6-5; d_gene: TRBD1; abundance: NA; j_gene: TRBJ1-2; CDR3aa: CASSPAAEGAYGYTF; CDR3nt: TGTGCCAGCAGTCCGGCGGCTGAGGGGGCCTATGGCTACACCTTC
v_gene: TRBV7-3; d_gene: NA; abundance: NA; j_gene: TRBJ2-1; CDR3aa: CASSQPDGYYNEQFF; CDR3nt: TGTGCCAGCAGCCAGCCCGACGGGTACTACAATGAGCAGTTCTTC
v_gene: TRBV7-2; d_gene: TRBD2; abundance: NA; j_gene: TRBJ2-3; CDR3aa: CASSTPSWASGVFTDTQYF; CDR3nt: TGTGCCAGCAGCACACCCTCCTGGGCTAGCGGGGTCTTCACAGATACGCAGTATTTT
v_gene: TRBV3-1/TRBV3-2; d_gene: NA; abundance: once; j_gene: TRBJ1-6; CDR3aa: CASSQARGNQRYNSPLHF; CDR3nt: TGTGCCAGCAGCCAAGCGAGAGGAAACCAGAGGTATAATTCACCCCTCCACTTT
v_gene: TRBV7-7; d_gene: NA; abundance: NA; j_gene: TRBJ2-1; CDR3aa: CASSLARGEQFF; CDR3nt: TGTGCCAGCAGCTTAGCGCGGGGTGAGCAGTTCTTC
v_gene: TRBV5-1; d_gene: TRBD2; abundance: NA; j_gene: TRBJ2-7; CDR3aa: CASSLSGADVHEQYF; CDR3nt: TGCGCCAGCAGCTTGAGCGGGGCGGATGTCCACGAGCAGTACTTC
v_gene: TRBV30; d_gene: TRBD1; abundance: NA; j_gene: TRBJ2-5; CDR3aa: CAWSVLGGGETQYF; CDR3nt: TGTGCCTGGAGTGTTTTAGGGGGCGGAGAGACCCAGTACTTC
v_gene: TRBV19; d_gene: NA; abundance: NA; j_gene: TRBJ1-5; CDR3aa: CASARDPSRPQHF; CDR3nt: TGTGCCAGCGCCCGGGATCCATCGCGGCCCCAGCATTTT
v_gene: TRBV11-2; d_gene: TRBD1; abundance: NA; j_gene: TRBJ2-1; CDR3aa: CASSLVLTGEQFF; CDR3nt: TGTGCCAGCAGCTTAGTCCTGACAGGGGAGCAGTTCTTC
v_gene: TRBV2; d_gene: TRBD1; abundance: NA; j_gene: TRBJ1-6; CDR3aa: CASSFGQGRNSPLHF; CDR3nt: TGTGCCAGCAGTTTTGGACAGGGCAGGAATTCACCCCTCCACTTT
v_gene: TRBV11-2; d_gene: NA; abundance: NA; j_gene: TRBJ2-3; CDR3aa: CASSPAAFTDTQYF; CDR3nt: TGTGCCAGCAGTCCCGCGGCGTTCACAGATACGCAGTATTTT
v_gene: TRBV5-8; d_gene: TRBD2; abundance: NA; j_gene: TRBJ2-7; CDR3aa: CASSSGLAGVYEQYF; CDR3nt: TGTGCCAGCAGCTCCGGACTAGCGGGAGTCTACGAGCAGTACTTC
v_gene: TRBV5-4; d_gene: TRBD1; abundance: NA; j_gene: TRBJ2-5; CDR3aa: CASSVGTGGGETQYF; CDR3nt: TGTGCCAGCAGCGTCGGGACAGGGGGAGGGGAGACCCAGTACTTC
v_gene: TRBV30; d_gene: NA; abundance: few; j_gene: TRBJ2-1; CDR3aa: CASGPSSYNEQFF; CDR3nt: TGTGCCTCGGGGCCCAGCTCCTACAATGAGCAGTTCTTC
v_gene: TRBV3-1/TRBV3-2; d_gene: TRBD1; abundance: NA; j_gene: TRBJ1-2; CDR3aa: CASSQDEGAYGYTF; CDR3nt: TGTGCCAGCAGCCAAGATGAGGGGGCCTATGGCTACACCTTC
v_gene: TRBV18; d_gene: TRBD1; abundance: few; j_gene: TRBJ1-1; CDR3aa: CASSRTGPNTEAFF; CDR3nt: TGTGCCAGCTCACGGACAGGACCGAACACTGAAGCTTTCTTT
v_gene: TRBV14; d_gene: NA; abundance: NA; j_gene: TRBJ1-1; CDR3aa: CASSQWGQGLNTEAFF; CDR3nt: TGTGCCAGCAGCCAATGGGGGCAGGGATTGAACACTGAAGCTTTCTTT
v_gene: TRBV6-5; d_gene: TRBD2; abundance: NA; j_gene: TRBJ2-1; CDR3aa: CASSYPTSGGANEQFF; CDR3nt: TGTGCCAGCAGTTACCCGACTAGCGGGGGGGCCAATGAGCAGTTCTTC
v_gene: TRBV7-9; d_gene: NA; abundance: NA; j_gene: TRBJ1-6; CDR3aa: CASSLTGPNSPLHF; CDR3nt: TGTGCCAGCAGTCTAACAGGCCCTAATTCACCCCTCCACTTT
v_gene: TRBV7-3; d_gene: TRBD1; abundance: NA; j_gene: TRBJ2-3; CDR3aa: CASAQAGGSTDTQYF; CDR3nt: TGTGCCAGCGCCCAAGCAGGGGGCTCCACAGATACGCAGTATTTT
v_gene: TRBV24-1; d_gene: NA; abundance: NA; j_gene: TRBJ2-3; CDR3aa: CATGRGSSTDTQYF; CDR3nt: TGTGCCACCGGGAGGGGGTCTAGCACAGATACGCAGTATTTT
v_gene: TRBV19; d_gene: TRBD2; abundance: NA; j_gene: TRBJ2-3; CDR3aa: CASSIREGLMTDTQYF; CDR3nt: TGTGCCAGTAGTATTCGGGAGGGCCTAATGACAGATACGCAGTATTTT
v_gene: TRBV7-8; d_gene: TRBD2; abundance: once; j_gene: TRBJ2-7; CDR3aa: CASSLALTSGAILYEQYF; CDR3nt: TGTGCCAGCAGCTTAGCGCTGACTAGCGGGGCGATACTTTACGAGCAGTACTTC
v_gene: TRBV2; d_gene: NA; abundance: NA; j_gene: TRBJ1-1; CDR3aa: CASSPFRTSAEAFF; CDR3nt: TGTGCCAGCAGTCCCTTCCGAACAAGCGCTGAAGCTTTCTTT
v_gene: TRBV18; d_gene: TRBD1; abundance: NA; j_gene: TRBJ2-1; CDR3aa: CASSDRGPNEQFF; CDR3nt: TGTGCCAGCTCGGACAGGGGGCCCAATGAGCAGTTCTTC
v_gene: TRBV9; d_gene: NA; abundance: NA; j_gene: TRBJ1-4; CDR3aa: CASSVGAGGTNEKLFF; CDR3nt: TGTGCCAGCAGCGTAGGGGCGGGGGGAACTAATGAAAAACTGTTTTTT
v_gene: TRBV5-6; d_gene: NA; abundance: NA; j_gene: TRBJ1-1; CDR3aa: CASSPSDRDTEAFF; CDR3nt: TGTGCCAGCAGCCCCTCCGACAGAGACACTGAAGCTTTCTTT
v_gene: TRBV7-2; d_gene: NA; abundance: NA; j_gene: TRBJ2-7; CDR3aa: CASSLRGSRAYEQYF; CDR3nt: TGTGCCAGCAGCTTAAGAGGCTCCAGGGCCTACGAGCAGTACTTC
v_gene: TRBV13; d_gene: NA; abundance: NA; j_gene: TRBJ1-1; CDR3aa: CASSSLTGEAFF; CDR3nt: TGTGCCAGCAGCTCCCTGACCGGGGAAGCTTTCTTT
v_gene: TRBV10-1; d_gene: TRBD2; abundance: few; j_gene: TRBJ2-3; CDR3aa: CASRQGLADTQYF; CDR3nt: TGCGCCAGCAGGCAAGGACTAGCTGATACGCAGTATTTT
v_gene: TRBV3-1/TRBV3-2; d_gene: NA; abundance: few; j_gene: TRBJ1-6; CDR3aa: CASRGTGSPLHF; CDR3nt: TGTGCCAGCAGGGGAACAGGTTCACCCCTCCACTTT
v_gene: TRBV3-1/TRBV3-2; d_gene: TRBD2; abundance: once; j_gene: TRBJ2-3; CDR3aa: CASSPGLATDTQYF; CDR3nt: TGTGCCAGCAGCCCGGGACTAGCTACAGATACGCAGTATTTT
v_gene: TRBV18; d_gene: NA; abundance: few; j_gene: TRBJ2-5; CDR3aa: CASSPYQGQETQYF; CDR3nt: TGTGCCAGCTCACCATACCAGGGACAAGAGACCCAGTACTTC
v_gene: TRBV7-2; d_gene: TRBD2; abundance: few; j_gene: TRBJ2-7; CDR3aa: CASSSATSGRFYEQYF; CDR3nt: TGTGCCAGCAGCTCGGCGACTAGCGGGAGATTCTACGAGCAGTACTTC
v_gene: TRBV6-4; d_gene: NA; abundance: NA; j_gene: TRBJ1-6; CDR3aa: CASSDGTTNSPLHF; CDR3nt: TGTGCCAGCAGTGACGGGACAACTAATTCACCCCTCCACTTT
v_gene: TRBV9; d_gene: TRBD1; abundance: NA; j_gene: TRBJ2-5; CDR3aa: CASSPADRGGKETQYF; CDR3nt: TGTGCCAGCAGCCCAGCGGACAGGGGAGGCAAAGAGACCCAGTACTTC
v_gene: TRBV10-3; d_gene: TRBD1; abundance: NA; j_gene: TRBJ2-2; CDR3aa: CAIRPGQGDTGELFF; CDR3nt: TGTGCCATCAGGCCGGGACAGGGGGACACCGGGGAGCTGTTTTTT
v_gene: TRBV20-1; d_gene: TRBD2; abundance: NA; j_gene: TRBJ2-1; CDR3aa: CSASGLTSGSRGEQFF; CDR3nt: TGCAGTGCTAGTGGGCTGACTAGCGGGAGTCGGGGGGAGCAGTTCTTC
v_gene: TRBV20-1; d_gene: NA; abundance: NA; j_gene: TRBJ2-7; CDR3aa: CSASGQGRAIKSYEQYF; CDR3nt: TGCAGTGCTAGTGGCCAGGGTAGGGCTATAAAATCCTACGAGCAGTACTTC
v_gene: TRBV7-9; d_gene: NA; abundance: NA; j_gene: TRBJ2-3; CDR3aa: CASSLASAGRTDTQYF; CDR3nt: TGTGCCAGCAGCTTAGCGTCGGCGGGGCGCACAGATACGCAGTATTTT
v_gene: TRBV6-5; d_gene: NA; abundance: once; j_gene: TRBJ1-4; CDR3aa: CASSIQGSTNEKLFF; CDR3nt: TGTGCCAGCAGTATACAGGGATCAACTAATGAAAAACTGTTTTTT
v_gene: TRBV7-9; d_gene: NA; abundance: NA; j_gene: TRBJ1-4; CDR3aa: CASSLGRSQGYEKLFF; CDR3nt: TGTGCCAGCAGCTTAGGAAGGTCCCAGGGGTATGAAAAACTGTTTTTT
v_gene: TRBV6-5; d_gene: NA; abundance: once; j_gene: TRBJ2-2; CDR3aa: CASSYQRREGELFF; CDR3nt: TGTGCCAGCAGTTACCAGCGTCGGGAAGGGGAGCTGTTTTTT
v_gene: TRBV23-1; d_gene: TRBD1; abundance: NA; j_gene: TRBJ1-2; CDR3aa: CASSHHRGLNYGYTF; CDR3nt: TGCGCCAGCAGTCACCACAGGGGGCTTAACTATGGCTACACCTTC
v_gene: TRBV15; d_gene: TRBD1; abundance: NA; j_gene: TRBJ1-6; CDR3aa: CATSREDRGFSNSPLHF; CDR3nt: TGTGCCACCAGCAGAGAGGACAGGGGGTTTAGTAATTCACCCCTCCACTTT
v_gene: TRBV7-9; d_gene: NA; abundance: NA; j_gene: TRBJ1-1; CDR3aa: CASSSGQGRGNTEAFF; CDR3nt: TGTGCCAGCAGCTCGGGACAAGGGAGAGGGAACACTGAAGCTTTCTTT
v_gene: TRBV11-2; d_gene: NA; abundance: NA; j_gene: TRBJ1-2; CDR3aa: CASSLNPSTGSYGYTF; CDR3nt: TGTGCCAGCAGCTTAAACCCGTCTACAGGGAGCTATGGCTACACCTTC
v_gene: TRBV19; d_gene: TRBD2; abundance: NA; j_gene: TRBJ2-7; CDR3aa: CASSRAGTSASYEQYF; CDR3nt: TGTGCCAGTAGTAGAGCCGGGACTAGCGCCTCCTACGAGCAGTACTTC
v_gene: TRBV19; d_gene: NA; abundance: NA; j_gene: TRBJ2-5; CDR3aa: CATRRGYQETQYF; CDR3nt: TGTGCCACCAGAAGGGGGTACCAAGAGACCCAGTACTTC
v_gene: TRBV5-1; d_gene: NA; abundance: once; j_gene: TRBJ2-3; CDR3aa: CASSLEGGGITDTQYF; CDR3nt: TGCGCCAGCAGCTTGGAGGGTGGAGGCATCACAGATACGCAGTATTTT
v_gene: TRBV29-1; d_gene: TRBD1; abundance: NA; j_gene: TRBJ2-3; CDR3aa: CSVEGGDRGTDTQYF; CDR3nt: TGCAGCGTTGAAGGTGGGGACAGGGGCACAGATACGCAGTATTTT
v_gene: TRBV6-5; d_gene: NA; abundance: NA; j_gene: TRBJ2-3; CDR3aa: CASTHLSVHTQYF; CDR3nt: TGTGCCAGCACCCACCTTAGCGTCCATACGCAGTATTTT
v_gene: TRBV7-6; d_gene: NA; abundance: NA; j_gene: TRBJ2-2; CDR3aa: CASSLGAQGWTGELFF; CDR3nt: TGTGCCAGCAGCTTAGGTGCTCAGGGGTGGACCGGGGAGCTGTTTTTT
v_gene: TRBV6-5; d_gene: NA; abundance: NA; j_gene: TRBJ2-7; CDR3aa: CASSKQGSYEQYF; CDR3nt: TGTGCCAGCAGTAAACAGGGCTCCTACGAGCAGTACTTC